Each of the 4 T cell receptor beta chains below was sequenced from the same sample in a study of cytomegalovirus exposure and HLA in healthy donors. With 60 Vbeta and 13 Jbeta primers, the PCR was carried out. Clones were sequenced by immunoSEQ multiplex PCR, and TCRdb holds only the in-frame ones, with some missing. The table lists 100,000 to 150,000 clones. Input material: PBMCs. The receptors here all came from a young man in good health and CMV-seronegative.

The genes are TRBV11-2 and TRBJ1-1; D unresolved. CDR1 and CDR2 (germline): SGHAT, FQNNGV. This CDR3 comprises 15 residues. The germline V and J ends were trimmed by 4 bases and 0 bases, with 12 bases remaining between them. CDR3 coding DNA: TGTGCCAGCAGCTACCCAAGCGGGATGAACACTGAAGCTTTCTTT. Translation gives CASSYPSGMNTEAFF.

The chain links TRBV6-1 to TRBJ1-1; 8 positions agree with TRBD1. This CDR3 spans 20 amino acids. The V gene's germline CDR1 is MNHNS and CDR2 SASEGT. V was clipped by 0 bases and J by 1 base; unmatched bases: 16. In DNA form, the CDR3 reads TGTGCCAGCAGTGAAGCCCAAGTGGACAGGGTTAGGTCCGGGAACACTGAAGCTTTCTTT. It yields the protein CASSEAQVDRVRSGNTEAFF.

The V and J genes are TRBV5-1 and TRBJ1-3, with TRBD1 as a possible D gene (5 bases). Germline assignment: CDR1 SGHRS and CDR2 YFSETQ. The CDR3 has 15 amino acids. V lost 4 bases to trimming and J lost 6 bases, with 17 bases between them. CDR3 sequence (DNA): TGCGCCAGCAGCGTATCAGGGCCGTCGGTAAACACCATATATTTT. It encodes CASSVSGPSVNTIYF.

This chain uses TRBV29-1 with TRBJ2-1; maybe TRBD1 (6 bases). V shed 0 bases and J shed 8 bases, with 20 bases lying between them. CDR1 is SQVTM and CDR2 is ANQGSEA in the germline V gene. This CDR3 is built from 16 residues. In DNA form, the CDR3 reads TGCAGCGTTGAAGAAGGGACGGCAGGGGTGCGGCATGAGCAGTTCTTC. This codes for CSVEEGTAGVRHEQFF.